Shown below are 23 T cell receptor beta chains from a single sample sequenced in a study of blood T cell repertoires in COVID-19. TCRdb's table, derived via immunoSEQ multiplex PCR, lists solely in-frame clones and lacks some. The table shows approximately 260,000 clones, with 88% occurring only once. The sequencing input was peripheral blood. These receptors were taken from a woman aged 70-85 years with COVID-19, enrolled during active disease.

For the CDR3, the DNA is TGTGCCAGCAGCTTAGCCGGAGCCAGGGGTGACTATGGCTACACCTTC. Its translation: CASSLAGARGDYGYTF. The gene calls are TRBV11-2 and TRBJ1-2, with a weak D call TRBD1 (6 bases). The V gene lost 1 base and the J gene lost 3 bases, with 15 bases spanning the gap. The CDR3 has 16 amino acids. The germline V gene has CDR1 SGHAT and CDR2 FQNNGV.

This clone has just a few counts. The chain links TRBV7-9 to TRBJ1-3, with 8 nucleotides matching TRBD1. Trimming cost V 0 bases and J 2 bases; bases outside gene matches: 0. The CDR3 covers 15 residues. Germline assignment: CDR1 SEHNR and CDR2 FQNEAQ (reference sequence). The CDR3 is CASSLATGAGNTIYF. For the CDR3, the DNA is TGTGCCAGCAGCTTAGCGACAGGGGCTGGAAACACCATATATTTT.

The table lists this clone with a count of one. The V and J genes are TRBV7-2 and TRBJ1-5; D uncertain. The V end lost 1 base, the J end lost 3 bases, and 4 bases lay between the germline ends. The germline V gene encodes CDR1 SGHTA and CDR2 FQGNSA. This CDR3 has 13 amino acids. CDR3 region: CASSLGHNQPQHF. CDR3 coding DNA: TGTGCCAGCAGCTTAGGGCACAATCAGCCCCAGCATTTT.

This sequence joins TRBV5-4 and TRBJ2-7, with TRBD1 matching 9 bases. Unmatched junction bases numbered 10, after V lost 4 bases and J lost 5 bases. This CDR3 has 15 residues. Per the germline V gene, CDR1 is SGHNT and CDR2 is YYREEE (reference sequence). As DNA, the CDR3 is TGTGCCAGCAGCCTACCGGGACAGGGTTTCGACGAGCAGTACTTC. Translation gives CASSLPGQGFDEQYF.

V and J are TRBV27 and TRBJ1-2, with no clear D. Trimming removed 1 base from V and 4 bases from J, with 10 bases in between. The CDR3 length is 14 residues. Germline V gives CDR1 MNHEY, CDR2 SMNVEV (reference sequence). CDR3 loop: CASSLYGVGYGYTF. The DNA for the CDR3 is TGTGCCAGCAGTTTATACGGGGTTGGCTATGGCTACACCTTC.

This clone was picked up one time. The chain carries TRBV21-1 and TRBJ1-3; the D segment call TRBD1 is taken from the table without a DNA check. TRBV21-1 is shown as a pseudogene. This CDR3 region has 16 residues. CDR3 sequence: CASSKAGRSSGNTIYF. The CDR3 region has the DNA TGTGCCAGCAGCAAAGCGGGGCGGTCCTCTGGAAACACCATATATTTT.

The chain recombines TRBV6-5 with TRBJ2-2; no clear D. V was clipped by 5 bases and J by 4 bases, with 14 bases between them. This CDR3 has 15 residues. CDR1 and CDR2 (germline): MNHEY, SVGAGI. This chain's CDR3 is CASSTLLRSTGELFF. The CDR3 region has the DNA TGTGCCAGCAGTACCCTGCTGCGAAGCACCGGGGAGCTGTTTTTT.

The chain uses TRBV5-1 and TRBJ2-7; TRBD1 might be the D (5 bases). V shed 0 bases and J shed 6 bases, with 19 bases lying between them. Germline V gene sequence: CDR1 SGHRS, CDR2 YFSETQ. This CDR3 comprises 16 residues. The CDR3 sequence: CASSLGAGLIGVEQYF. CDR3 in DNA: TGCGCCAGCAGCTTGGGTGCAGGGTTAATAGGAGTCGAGCAGTACTTC.

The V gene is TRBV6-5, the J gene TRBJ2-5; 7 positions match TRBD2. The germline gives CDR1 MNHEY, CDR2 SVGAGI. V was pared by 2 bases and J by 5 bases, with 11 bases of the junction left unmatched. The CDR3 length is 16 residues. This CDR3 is CASSYGTGRMAETQYF. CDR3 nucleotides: TGTGCCAGCAGTTACGGGACCGGGAGGATGGCGGAGACCCAGTACTTC.

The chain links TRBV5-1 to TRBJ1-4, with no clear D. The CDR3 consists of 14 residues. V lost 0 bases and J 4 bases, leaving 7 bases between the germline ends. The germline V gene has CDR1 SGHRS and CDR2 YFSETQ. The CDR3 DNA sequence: TGCGCCAGCAGCTTGGACAGCTATAATGAAAAACTGTTTTTT. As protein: CASSLDSYNEKLFF.

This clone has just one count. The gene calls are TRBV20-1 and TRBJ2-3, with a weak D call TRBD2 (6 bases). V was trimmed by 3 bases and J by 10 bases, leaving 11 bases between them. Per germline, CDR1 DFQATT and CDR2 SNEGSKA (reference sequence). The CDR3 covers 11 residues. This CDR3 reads CSARSGRAQYF. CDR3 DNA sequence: TGCAGTGCTAGGTCCGGGAGAGCGCAGTATTTT.

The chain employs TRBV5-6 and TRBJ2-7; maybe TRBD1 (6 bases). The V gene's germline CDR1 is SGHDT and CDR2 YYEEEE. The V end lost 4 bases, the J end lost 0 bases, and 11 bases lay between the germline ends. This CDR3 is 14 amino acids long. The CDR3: CASSLDRFSYEQYF. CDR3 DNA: TGTGCCAGCAGCCTCGACAGGTTCTCCTACGAGCAGTACTTC.

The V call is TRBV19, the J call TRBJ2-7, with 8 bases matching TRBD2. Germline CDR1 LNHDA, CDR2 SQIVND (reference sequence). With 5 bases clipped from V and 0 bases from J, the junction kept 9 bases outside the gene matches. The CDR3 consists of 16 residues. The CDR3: CASSALGSGASYEQYF. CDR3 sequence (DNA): TGTGCCAGTAGTGCCCTGGGTAGCGGGGCCTCCTACGAGCAGTACTTC.

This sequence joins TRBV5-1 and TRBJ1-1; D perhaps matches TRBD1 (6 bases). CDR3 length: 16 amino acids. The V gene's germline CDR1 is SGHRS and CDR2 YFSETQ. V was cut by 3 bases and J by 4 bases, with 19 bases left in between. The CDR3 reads CASSSKYRAGGTEAFF. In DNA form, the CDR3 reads TGCGCCAGCAGCTCAAAGTACAGGGCGGGTGGCACTGAAGCTTTCTTT.

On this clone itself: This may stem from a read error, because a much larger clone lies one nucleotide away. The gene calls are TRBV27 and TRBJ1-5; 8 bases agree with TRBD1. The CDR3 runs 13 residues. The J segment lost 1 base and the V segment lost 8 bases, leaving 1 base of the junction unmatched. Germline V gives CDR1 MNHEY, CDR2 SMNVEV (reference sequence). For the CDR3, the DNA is TGTGCCAGCCGGACAGGGAGCAATCAGCCCCAGCATTTT. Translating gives CASRTGSNQPQHF.

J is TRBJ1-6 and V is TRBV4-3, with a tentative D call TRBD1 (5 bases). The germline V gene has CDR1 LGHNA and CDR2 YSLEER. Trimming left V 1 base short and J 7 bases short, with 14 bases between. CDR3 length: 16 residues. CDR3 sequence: CASSQANDGANSPLHF. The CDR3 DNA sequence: TGCGCCAGCAGCCAAGCGAATGATGGGGCCAATTCACCCCTCCACTTT.

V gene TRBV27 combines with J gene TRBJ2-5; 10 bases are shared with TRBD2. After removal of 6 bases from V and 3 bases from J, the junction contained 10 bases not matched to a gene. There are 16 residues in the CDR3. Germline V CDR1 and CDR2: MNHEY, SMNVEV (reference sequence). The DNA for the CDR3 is TGTGCCAGCAGGTCAAGTAGCGGGAGGAGGGAAGAGACCCAGTACTTC. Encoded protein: CASRSSSGRREETQYF.

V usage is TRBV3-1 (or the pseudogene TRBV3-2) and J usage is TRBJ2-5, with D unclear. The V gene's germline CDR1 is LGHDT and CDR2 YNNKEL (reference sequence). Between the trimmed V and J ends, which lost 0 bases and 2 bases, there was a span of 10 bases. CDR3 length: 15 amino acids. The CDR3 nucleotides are TGTGCCAGCAGCCAAGATTTAACTGCTCAAGAGACCCAGTACTTC. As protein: CASSQDLTAQETQYF.

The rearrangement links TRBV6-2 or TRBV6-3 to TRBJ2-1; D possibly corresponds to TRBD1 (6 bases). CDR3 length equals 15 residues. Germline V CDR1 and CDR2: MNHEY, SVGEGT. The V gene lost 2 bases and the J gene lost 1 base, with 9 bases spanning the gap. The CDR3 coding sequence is TGTGCCAGCAGTTACCTACAGGGTTCCTACAATGAGCAGTTCTTC. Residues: CASSYLQGSYNEQFF.

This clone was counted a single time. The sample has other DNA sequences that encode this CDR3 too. CDR3 sequence reads: CASSRTSGSTDTQYF. The DNA of the CDR3 is TGTGCCAGCTCCCGGACTAGCGGGAGTACAGATACGCAGTATTTT. The rearrangement uses TRBV18 and TRBJ2-3; 13 bases line up with TRBD2. The CDR3 has 15 residues. Germline V gene data show CDR1 as KGHSH and CDR2 as LQKENI. The V gene end was trimmed by 6 bases and the J gene end by 3 bases; junction bases not matched to a gene: 3. Drawing the rest from reference TRBV18 and TRBJ2-3, the complete variable domain is NAGVMQNPRHLVRRRGQEARLRCSPMKGHSHVYWYRQLPEEGLKFMVYLQKENIIDESGMPKERFSAEFPKEGPSILRIQQVVRGDSAAYFCASSRTSGSTDTQYFGPGTRLTVL.

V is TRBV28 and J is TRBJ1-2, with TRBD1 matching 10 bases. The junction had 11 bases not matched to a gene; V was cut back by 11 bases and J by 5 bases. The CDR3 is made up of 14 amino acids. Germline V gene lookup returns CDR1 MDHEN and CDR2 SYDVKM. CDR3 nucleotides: TGTGCCGTCCCCTCGACAGGGGGCAGTTATGGCTACACCTTC. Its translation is CAVPSTGGSYGYTF.

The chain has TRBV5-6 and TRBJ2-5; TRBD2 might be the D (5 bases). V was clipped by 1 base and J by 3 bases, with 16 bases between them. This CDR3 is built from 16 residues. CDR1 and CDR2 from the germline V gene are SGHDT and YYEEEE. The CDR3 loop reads CASSLLVRQEEETQYF. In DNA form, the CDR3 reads TGTGCCAGCAGCTTGTTGGTGCGGCAGGAGGAAGAGACCCAGTACTTC.

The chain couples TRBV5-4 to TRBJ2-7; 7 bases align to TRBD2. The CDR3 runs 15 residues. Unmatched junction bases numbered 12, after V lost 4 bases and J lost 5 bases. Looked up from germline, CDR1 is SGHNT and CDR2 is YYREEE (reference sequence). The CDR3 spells CASSLNLAGVDEQYF. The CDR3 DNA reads TGTGCCAGCAGCCTCAATCTGGCGGGAGTCGACGAGCAGTACTTC.